What follows is one T cell receptor beta chain and its context. This sample is drawn from a study of blood T cell repertoires in COVID-19. Study-level background: Samples representing acute and convalescent COVID-19 were sourced from the United States, Italy and Spain. T cells, B-cell-depleted T cells, or PBMCs supplied cDNA or gDNA.

CDR1 and CDR2 from the germline V gene are SGHTA and FQGTGA. This CDR3 contains 17 residues. After removal of 9 bases from V and 0 bases from J, the junction contained 12 bases not matched to a gene. Original data processing: Reference gene primer amplification gave nucleated cell count estimates. Assay used: immunoSEQ multiplex PCR; TCRdb lists only in-frame clones, some missing. V, J and clone size were drawn from that table, and D and trimming were deduced from the DNA. The table lists just over 650,000 clones, more than 80% of them singletons. This clonotype was sampled from a woman aged 18-29 years with acute or convalescent COVID-19. The chain uses TRBV7-3 and TRBJ2-7, with 12 nucleotides matching TRBD2. The specimen was peripheral blood. CDR3 sequence reads: CARTHRLAGDSSYEQYF. DNA for the CDR3: TGTGCCAGAACGCACCGACTAGCGGGGGACAGCTCCTACGAGCAGTACTTC.